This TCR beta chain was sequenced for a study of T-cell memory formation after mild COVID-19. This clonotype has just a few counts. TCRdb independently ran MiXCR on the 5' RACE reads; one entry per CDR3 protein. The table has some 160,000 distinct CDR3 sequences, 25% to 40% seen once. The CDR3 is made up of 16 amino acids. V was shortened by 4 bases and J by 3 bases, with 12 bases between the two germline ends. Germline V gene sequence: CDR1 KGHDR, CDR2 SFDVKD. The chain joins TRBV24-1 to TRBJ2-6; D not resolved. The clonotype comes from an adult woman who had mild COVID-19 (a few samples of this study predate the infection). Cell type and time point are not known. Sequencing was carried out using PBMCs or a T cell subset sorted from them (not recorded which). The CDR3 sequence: CATSEPRVDGANVLTF. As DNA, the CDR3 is TGTGCCACCAGTGAACCTAGGGTAGATGGGGCCAACGTCCTGACTTTC.